One and the same sample provided the 26 T cell receptor beta chains below, sequenced in a study of T-cell reconstitution after alpha-beta-depleted transplantation in children. Unique molecular identifiers were used to barcode this TCRbeta library. TCRdb redid the calling of the PCR reads with MiXCR, one entry per CDR3 protein. The sample yields about 610,000 distinct CDR3 sequences, 8% to 11% seen once. The sample consisted of PBMCs from the stem cell graft donor, taken from the stem cell graft. The source is a human donor who donated a stem cell graft to a child with acute myeloid leukemia.

This chain uses TRBV20-1 with TRBJ1-4, with 8 bases lining up with TRBD1. CDR1 is DFQATT, CDR2 SNEGSKA, per germline (reference sequence). The CDR3 extends over 13 amino acids. CDR3 DNA: TGCAGCGCTTTGACAGGGGCGGGTGAAAAACTGTTTTTT. Translation gives CSALTGAGEKLFF.

At least ten counts were recorded for this clonotype. The chain combines TRBV13 with TRBJ1-6; D ambiguous. Germline V gene lookup returns CDR1 PRHDT and CDR2 FYEKMQ (reference sequence). V was trimmed by 4 bases and J by 8 bases, leaving 12 bases between them. This CDR3 has 14 amino acids. The CDR3 bases are TGTGCCAGCAGCTCGGGGTCTTCCTATTCACCCCTCCACTTT. This translates into CASSSGSSYSPLHF.

The chain recombines TRBV7-9 with TRBJ2-7; D is perhaps TRBD1 (7 bases). The CDR3 contains 15 residues. The V end was cut by 7 bases, the J end by 5 bases, with 21 bases between. Germline V CDR1 and CDR2: SEHNR, FQNEAQ (reference sequence). Written as DNA, the CDR3 is TGTGCCAGCACCTCTTACGGGGGACAGAGGGACGAGCAGTACTTC. Its protein product is CASTSYGGQRDEQYF.

This clonotype has a count of ten or more. At one end, the junction sequence differs from germline, possibly due to a read error. The V gene is TRBV4-1, the J gene TRBJ2-1, with D unclear. Germline values: CDR1 MGHRA, CDR2 YSYEKL. The length of the CDR3 is 15 residues. This CDR3 reads CASSQDKGSYNEQFF. In DNA form, the CDR3 reads TGTGCCAGCAGCCAAGATAAAGGCAGTTACAATGAGCAGTTCTTC.

V usage is TRBV29-1 and J usage is TRBJ2-5; 7 bases fit TRBD2. Losses at the gene ends were 4 bases for V and 5 bases for J; bases not matched to a gene: 4. The CDR3 sequence is 12 residues long. CDR1 is SQVTM and CDR2 is ANQGSEA in the germline V gene. As DNA, the CDR3 is TGCAGCGTTGGAACTAGCGCGGAGACCCAGTACTTC. This translates into CSVGTSAETQYF.

This clonotype came up many times. J is TRBJ1-5 and V is TRBV6-1; 7 bases line up with TRBD1. The ends lost 5 bases at V and 8 bases at J; junction bases unmatched: 12. The CDR3 is 15 amino acids. The germline V gene has CDR1 MNHNS and CDR2 SASEGT. The CDR3: CASSRQGRLIEPQHF. The CDR3 bases are TGTGCCAGCAGTAGACAGGGTCGCCTAATAGAGCCCCAGCATTTT.

The sample holds many counts of this clonotype. V usage is TRBV20-1 and J usage is TRBJ1-2; the D gene is possibly TRBD1 (5 bases). The CDR3 loop spans 13 amino acids. V shed 0 bases and J shed 0 bases, with 5 bases lying between them. Germline V CDR1 and CDR2: DFQATT, SNEGSKA (reference sequence). DNA for the CDR3: TGCAGTGCTAGAGAAGGGGCTAACTATGGCTACACCTTC. Protein product: CSAREGANYGYTF.

The chain combines TRBV7-2 with TRBJ2-1; the D gene is possibly TRBD2 (5 bases). Germline CDR1 is SGHTA and CDR2 is FQGNSA. The CDR3 consists of 15 residues. V was shortened by 5 bases and J by 4 bases, with 15 bases between the two germline ends. For the CDR3, the DNA is TGTGCCAGCAGCCAACGGGATATGGCATACAATGAGCAGTTCTTC. It is translated as CASSQRDMAYNEQFF.

The V and J genes are TRBV12-3 or TRBV12-4 and TRBJ1-2; TRBD1 is a possible D gene (5 bases). This CDR3 comprises 14 residues. Trimming removed 6 bases at V and 2 bases at J, with 13 bases between. CDR3 bases: TGTGCCAGCAGCTTTACTGGGGCAAACTATGGCTACACCTTC. Translated: CASSFTGANYGYTF.

This clonotype has just a few counts. J is TRBJ2-7 and V is TRBV29-1; 7 nucleotides agree with TRBD1. V dropped 4 bases and J dropped 2; count of bases not matched to a gene: 8. The germline V gene has CDR1 SQVTM and CDR2 ANQGSEA. This CDR3 spans 14 amino acids. The chain's CDR3 is CSVGRQGNPYEQYF. For the CDR3, the DNA is TGCAGCGTTGGGCGACAGGGTAACCCCTACGAGCAGTACTTC.

There are many counts of this clonotype. The chain is built from TRBV7-3 and TRBJ2-1; D is undetermined. The V gene lost 2 bases and the J gene lost 9 bases, with 17 bases spanning the gap. The CDR3 sequence is 15 residues long. Germline CDR1 reads SGHTA; CDR2 reads FQGTGA. CDR3 protein: CASSLVGRRRGEQFF. Written as DNA, the CDR3 is TGTGCCAGCAGCTTAGTAGGAAGGCGCCGTGGTGAGCAGTTCTTC.

The V and J genes are TRBV18 and TRBJ2-6; TRBD1 or TRBD2 may be the D gene (5 bases each). Looked up from germline, CDR1 is KGHSH and CDR2 is LQKENI. V gave up 6 bases and J gave up 0 bases, with 12 bases separating them. The CDR3 consists of 16 residues. The CDR3 spells CASSPGTVSGANVLTF. The CDR3 DNA follows: TGTGCCAGCTCGCCAGGGACCGTCTCTGGGGCCAACGTCCTGACTTTC.

The chain combines TRBV3-1 with TRBJ2-1; no firm D call. The CDR3 is made up of 13 amino acids. Trimming took 1 base from V and 4 from J, leaving 5 bases between them. From germline, CDR1 is LGHDT and CDR2 YNNKEL (reference sequence). Written as DNA, the CDR3 is TGTGCCAGCAGCCAAGTCCTATACAATGAGCAGTTCTTC. Protein product: CASSQVLYNEQFF.

This clonotype was recorded many times. For the CDR3, the DNA is TGCAGTGCTAGAGGACAGCACACCGGGGAGCTGTTTTTT. Translated: CSARGQHTGELFF. The genes are TRBV20-1 and TRBJ2-2; D might be TRBD1 (5 bases). V lost 1 base and J lost 3, with 6 bases in between. The CDR3 is 13 amino acids. Germline V gene data show CDR1 as DFQATT and CDR2 as SNEGSKA (reference sequence).

This clonotype was seen at least ten times. The gene calls are TRBV5-1 and TRBJ2-5; 9 bases are shared with TRBD1. The trim removed 0 bases at V and 4 bases at J, leaving 4 bases unmatched. Germline V gives CDR1 SGHRS, CDR2 YFSETQ. This CDR3 is 15 amino acids long. The CDR3 nucleotides are TGCGCCAGCAGCTTGGCCGCACAGGGGGCAGAGACCCAGTACTTC. It translates to CASSLAAQGAETQYF.

This clonotype was recorded many times. This sequence joins TRBV29-1 and TRBJ2-5; a possible D gene is TRBD2 (6 bases). Trimming stripped 6 bases from V and 5 bases from J, with 10 bases between. Germline CDR1 reads SQVTM; CDR2 reads ANQGSEA. This CDR3 comprises 11 residues. This CDR3 is CSVAGKETQYF. CDR3 in DNA: TGCAGCGTGGCGGGAAAGGAGACCCAGTACTTC.

A few counts support this clonotype. The chain carries TRBV30 and TRBJ1-3; D uncertain. Germline CDR1 is GTSNPN and CDR2 is SVGIG (reference sequence). Trimming stripped 0 bases from V and 1 base from J, with 7 bases between. CDR3 length equals 14 residues. CDR3 sequence: CAWSVKGSGNTIYF. CDR3 nucleotide sequence: TGTGCCTGGAGTGTGAAGGGATCTGGAAACACCATATATTTT.

This clonotype was seen many times. The J gene is TRBJ2-1, the V gene TRBV6-2 or TRBV6-3, with D unclear. This CDR3 spans 15 amino acids. V lost 2 bases and J 4 bases, leaving 12 bases between the germline ends. Germline assignment: CDR1 MNHEY and CDR2 SVGEGT. CDR3 loop: CASSYNRSPYNEQFF. The CDR3, as DNA: TGTGCCAGCAGTTACAATCGCTCCCCATACAATGAGCAGTTCTTC.

This rearrangement joins TRBV7-2 to TRBJ2-7; D is ambiguous. V was pared by 3 bases and J by 5 bases, with 11 bases between. Germline assignment: CDR1 SGHTA and CDR2 FQGNSA. The CDR3 is 13 amino acids. The CDR3 DNA sequence: TGTGCCAGCAGCTTGCTAGAATGGAACGAGCAGTACTTC. This translates into CASSLLEWNEQYF.

This clonotype was observed a handful of times. The chain carries TRBV28 and TRBJ2-7; 9 bases line up with TRBD1. This CDR3 region has 12 residues. V gave up 6 bases and J gave up 12 bases; unmatched junction bases: 9. The germline CDR1 and CDR2 sequences are MDHEN and SYDVKM. Here the CDR3 reads CASSTGTGSLYF. In DNA, the CDR3 is TGTGCCAGCAGCACCGGGACAGGGAGCCTGTACTTC. The variable domain in full, completed from reference TRBV28 and TRBJ2-7, reads DVKVTQSSRYLVKRTGEKVFLECVQDMDHENMFWYRQDPGLGLRLIYFSYDVKMKEKGDIPEGYSVSREKKERFSLILESASTNQTSMYLCASSTGTGSLYFGPGTRLTVT.

The genes are TRBV6-1 and TRBJ2-2; D remains ambiguous. Trimming removed 6 bases at V and 5 bases at J, with 13 bases between. Germline loops: CDR1 MNHNS, CDR2 SASEGT. This CDR3 is built from 14 residues. Here the CDR3 reads CASRGSVRTGELFF. Written as DNA, the CDR3 is TGTGCCAGCAGGGGCAGCGTGAGGACCGGGGAGCTGTTTTTT.

This clonotype was detected ten times or more. The V call is TRBV5-6, the J call TRBJ2-3; tentatively, D is TRBD1 (6 bases). Germline assignment: CDR1 SGHDT and CDR2 YYEEEE. The length of the CDR3 is 14 residues. Between the trimmed V and J ends, which lost 5 bases and 2 bases, there was a span of 12 bases. The CDR3: CASRMTGPTDTQYF. For the CDR3, the DNA is TGTGCCAGCAGAATGACAGGCCCCACAGATACGCAGTATTTT. Using reference TRBV5-6 and TRBJ2-3 for the parts outside the CDR3, the full variable domain is DAGVTQSPTHLIKTRGQQVTLRCSPKSGHDTVSWYQQALGQGPQFIFQYYEEEERQRGNFPDRFSGHQFPNYSSELNVNALLLGDSALYLCASRMTGPTDTQYFGPGTRLTVL.

CDR3 amino acids: CSSGTGDEKLFF. DNA for the CDR3: TGCAGCTCCGGGACAGGGGATGAAAAACTGTTTTTT. The V and J genes are TRBV29-1 and TRBJ1-4; 10 bases are a match to TRBD1. Germline V gene sequence: CDR1 SQVTM, CDR2 ANQGSEA. The CDR3 has 12 residues. With V trimmed by 8 bases and J by 6 bases, 3 bases remained unmatched. Filled out from reference TRBV29-1 and TRBJ1-4, the complete variable domain reads SAVISQKPSRDICQRGTSLTIQCQVDSQVTMMFWYRQQPGQSLTLIATANQGSEATYESGFVIDKFPISRPNLTFSTLTVSNMSPEDSSIYLCSSGTGDEKLFFGSGTQLSVL.

This rearrangement joins TRBV4-3 to TRBJ2-7; perhaps TRBD1 as D (6 bases). From germline, CDR1 is LGHNA and CDR2 YSLEER. The germline V and J ends were trimmed by 0 bases and 4 bases, with 10 bases remaining between them. The CDR3 consists of 14 residues. CDR3 region: CASSQDWGPYEQYF. In nucleotides, the CDR3 is TGCGCCAGCAGCCAAGATTGGGGGCCTTACGAGCAGTACTTC.

V and J are TRBV12-3 or TRBV12-4 and TRBJ2-6; 7 bases map to TRBD1. V lost 8 bases and J lost 6; bases outside the gene matches: 7. This CDR3 region has 14 residues. This CDR3 is CASRDRAEANVLTF. The CDR3, as DNA: TGTGCCAGCCGCGACAGGGCTGAGGCCAACGTCCTGACTTTC.

The chain couples TRBV6-1 to TRBJ1-1; D is perhaps TRBD1 (5 bases). CDR3 size: 15 residues. The germline V and J ends were trimmed by 6 bases and 0 bases, with 14 bases remaining between them. CDR1 is MNHNS and CDR2 is SASEGT in the germline V gene. The CDR3 sequence: CASSRTFPMNTEAFF. The CDR3 DNA is TGTGCCAGCAGCAGGACATTCCCTATGAACACTGAAGCTTTCTTT.